Shown below are 18 T cell receptor beta chains from a single sample sequenced in a study of T-cell reconstitution after alpha-beta-depleted transplantation in children. Preparation of the TCRbeta library was carried out with unique molecular identifiers. Using its own MiXCR run on the PCR reads, TCRdb lists one record per CDR3 protein. The data show some 530,000 distinct CDR3 sequences, roughly an eighth seen once. This sample comprised PBMCs from the stem cell graft donor, obtained from the stem cell graft. The receptors derive from a human donor who donated a stem cell graft to a child with combined immunodeficiency.

This clonotype turned up a few times. The chain has TRBV29-1 and TRBJ2-3, with D unresolved. The CDR3 has 16 amino acids. CDR1 SQVTM and CDR2 ANQGSEA come from the germline V gene. Trimming stripped 6 bases from V and 1 base from J, with 20 bases between. CDR3 nucleotide sequence: TGCAGCGTCCCCGGGCCCGGACGTCTAGGCACAGATACGCAGTATTTT. Encoded protein: CSVPGPGRLGTDTQYF.

In its sample, this clonotype was seen many times. This chain links TRBV29-1 with TRBJ2-7, with D unclear. CDR3 size: 13 residues. V was clipped by 0 bases and J by 1 base, with 7 bases between them. Germline-derived CDR1 and CDR2 are SQVTM and ANQGSEA. The CDR3: CSVEDGKSYEQYF. The DNA of the CDR3 is TGCAGCGTTGAAGACGGCAAGTCCTACGAGCAGTACTTC.

The genes are TRBV12-3 or TRBV12-4 and TRBJ2-2; TRBD1 aligns across 9 bases. V lost 4 bases and J lost 9; bases outside the gene matches: 6. This CDR3 is built from 14 residues. CDR3 bases: TGTGCCAGCAGTTACGGGACAGGGTCCTGGGAGCTGTTTTTT. It translates to CASSYGTGSWELFF.

J is TRBJ2-1 and V is TRBV20-1, with TRBD1 matching over 10 bases. This CDR3 is 14 amino acids long. V shed 0 bases, J shed 9 bases, and the junction held 5 bases outside the gene matches. The germline V gene has CDR1 DFQATT and CDR2 SNEGSKA (reference sequence). Here the CDR3 reads CSARDGTGAGEQFF. The CDR3 DNA follows: TGCAGTGCTAGAGATGGGACAGGGGCTGGTGAGCAGTTCTTC.

A remark on this clonotype: One junction end disagrees with the germline gene, perhaps due to a read error. The V call is TRBV7-7, the J call TRBJ2-1; D not certain. Looked up from germline, CDR1 is SSHAT and CDR2 is FNYEAQ (reference sequence). The CDR3 has 15 residues. CDR3 residues: CASSLRNGPYNEQFF. The CDR3 DNA sequence: TGTGCTAGCAGCTTAAGAAACGGGCCCTACAATGAGCAGTTCTTC.

This clonotype has just a few counts. The chain couples TRBV6-2 or TRBV6-3 to TRBJ2-5; D gene unclear. V was clipped by 2 bases and J by 7 bases, with 8 bases between them. The CDR3 runs 12 residues. Germline V gives CDR1 MNHEY, CDR2 SVGEGT. CDR3 sequence (DNA): TGTGCCAGCAGTTACGGCAAAGGGACCCAGTACTTC. Protein sequence: CASSYGKGTQYF.

With respect to this clonotype: The junction does not match germline at one end; this may be a read error. V and J are TRBV5-1 and TRBJ2-7; 11 nucleotides line up with TRBD2. Germline V gene sequence: CDR1 SGHRS, CDR2 YFSETQ. CDR3 length: 12 amino acids. For the CDR3, the DNA is TGCGCCAGCACAACTAGCGGGAGAGTCAGGAACTTC. The encoded protein is CASTTSGRVRNF.

This clonotype occurred many times. The chain joins TRBV5-1 to TRBJ2-7, with 7 bases fitting TRBD1. The V gene end was trimmed by 2 bases and the J gene end by 3 bases; junction bases not matched to a gene: 2. Germline V gene sequence: CDR1 SGHRS, CDR2 YFSETQ. The CDR3 totals 13 residues. CDR3 coding DNA: TGCGCCAGCAGCTTTCAGGGGGTCTACGAGCAGTACTTC. Translating gives CASSFQGVYEQYF.

This clonotype was seen ten or more times. The chain employs TRBV9 and TRBJ2-3; 8 bases agree with TRBD2. This CDR3 comprises 17 residues. The germline V gene encodes CDR1 SGDLS and CDR2 YYNGEE. Trimming cost V 0 bases and J 2 bases; bases outside gene matches: 8. In nucleotides, the CDR3 is TGTGCCAGCAGCGTAGCTCAGGGACTAGATATCACAGATACGCAGTATTTT. The encoded protein is CASSVAQGLDITDTQYF.

This clonotype was counted only a few times. This rearrangement joins TRBV6-1 to TRBJ1-6; 7 positions match TRBD1. V dropped 7 bases and J dropped 8; count of bases not matched to a gene: 8. There are 14 residues in the CDR3. Germline CDR1 reads MNHNS; CDR2 reads SASEGT. The CDR3 bases are TGTGCCAGCAACTACAGGGGTGATGATTCACCCCTCCACTTT. Translating gives CASNYRGDDSPLHF.

The J gene is TRBJ1-5, the V gene TRBV27, with 8 bases lining up with TRBD1. The CDR3 is 17 residues long. The trim removed 6 bases at V and 0 bases at J, leaving 10 bases unmatched. CDR1 is MNHEY and CDR2 is SMNVEV in the germline V gene (reference sequence). The chain's CDR3 is CASSPGQVFVSNQPQHF. CDR3 DNA sequence: TGTGCCAGCAGCCCGGGACAGGTTTTTGTTAGCAATCAGCCCCAGCATTTT.

Many counts were recorded for this clonotype. The rearrangement uses TRBV10-3 and TRBJ2-7, with a possible D match to TRBD2 (6 bases). Germline values: CDR1 ENHRY, CDR2 SYGVKD. The CDR3 is 14 residues long. V dropped 2 bases and J dropped 3 bases, with 11 bases sitting between them. The CDR3 DNA reads TGTGCCATCAGTGAGGGGAGGCCCAGCTACGAGCAGTACTTC. This sequence encodes CAISEGRPSYEQYF.

A remark on this clonotype: A read error may account for a junction end that differs from germline. The rearrangement links TRBV6-1 to TRBJ2-7; tentatively, D is TRBD2 (7 bases). The CDR3 has 12 amino acids. Germline V gene sequence: CDR1 MNHNS, CDR2 SASEGT. CDR3 residues: CASSEGGEKEYF. Written as DNA, the CDR3 is TGTGCCAGCAGCGAAGGGGGGGAGAAGGAGTACTTC.

This clonotype appeared many times. The chain uses TRBV27 and TRBJ2-7; TRBD2 matches 8 bases. The CDR3 has 18 amino acids. Per germline, CDR1 MNHEY and CDR2 SMNVEV (reference sequence). Trimming took 8 bases from V and 5 from J; bases not matched to a gene: 23. The CDR3, as DNA: TGTGCCAGCGGGGAGCCACCCAGGACTAGCAGTCAGTTCAACGAGCAGTACTTC. Residues: CASGEPPRTSSQFNEQYF.

Points on this clonotype: Here the CDR3 omits its conserved ending phenylalanine or tryptophan, so a read error is the likely source. The chain is built from TRBV6-1 and TRBJ2-1; the D gene is possibly TRBD1 (6 bases). The length of the CDR3 is 14 residues. Per germline, CDR1 MNHNS and CDR2 SASEGT. The germline V and J ends were trimmed by 6 bases and 4 bases, with 13 bases remaining between them. The CDR3 sequence is CASSQSRGYNEQFY. The CDR3 DNA follows: TGTGCCAGCAGCCAGTCTAGGGGGTACAATGAGCAGTTCTAC.

This clonotype was detected ten times or more. The rearrangement uses TRBV5-1 and TRBJ2-7; D remains unclear. Trimming cost V 4 bases and J 7 bases, with 12 bases left between them. The CDR3 runs to 12 residues. Germline loops: CDR1 SGHRS, CDR2 YFSETQ. CDR3 amino acids: CASSEDGGEQYF. As DNA, the CDR3 is TGCGCCAGCAGCGAGGACGGCGGAGAGCAGTACTTC.

This clonotype has more than one count but fewer than ten. The V call is TRBV6-1, the J call TRBJ2-7; 11 nucleotides align to TRBD1. CDR3 size: 14 residues. Trimming removed 4 bases from V and 5 bases from J; junction bases left unmatched: 4. Germline values: CDR1 MNHNS, CDR2 SASEGT. CDR3 sequence reads: CASSGTGGYHEQYF. CDR3 DNA sequence: TGTGCCAGCAGTGGGACAGGGGGCTACCACGAGCAGTACTTC.

There are a few counts of this clonotype. V is TRBV9 and J is TRBJ1-2; 10 positions agree with TRBD1. CDR1 and CDR2 (germline): SGDLS, YYNGEE. The CDR3 runs to 17 residues. Trimming cost V 4 bases and J 4 bases; bases outside gene matches: 13. The CDR3 protein is CASSSDGDRGMVYGYTF. In DNA, the CDR3 is TGTGCCAGCAGCTCCGACGGGGACAGGGGTATGGTCTATGGCTACACCTTC. Filled out from reference TRBV9 and TRBJ1-2, the complete variable domain reads DSGVTQTPKHLITATGQRVTLRCSPRSGDLSVYWYQQSLDQGLQFLIQYYNGEERAKGNILERFSAQQFPDLHSELNLSSLELGDSALYFCASSSDGDRGMVYGYTFGSGTRLTVV.